This TCR beta chain stems from a study of graft-versus-host responses after intestinal transplantation. Study details: Those transplanted obtained multivisceral, liver-intestinal, or isolated intestinal grafts. The study, taken as a whole, reports: Early after transplant, HvG declines were associated with peak levels of circulating GvH clones.

Assay used: immunoSEQ multiplex PCR; TCRdb lists only in-frame clones, some missing. Found here are tens of thousands of clones, under 95% of them singletons; the top ten hold 2.5% to 3%. Germline values: CDR1 DFQATT, CDR2 SNEGSKA (reference sequence). This CDR3 is 11 amino acids long. On this clone: The antigen remains undetermined.

V gene TRBV20-1 combines with J gene TRBJ2-5; D may correspond to TRBD1 or TRBD2 (5 bases each). The better agreement between TRBJ2-7 and the DNA end casts doubt on the J call. Sequenced here: PBMCs, sampled approximately 120 days after intestinal transplantation. The TCR sequence derives from a human patient who received an intestinal transplant, so some T cells may come from the graft donor. The CDR3 spells CSASLGTEQYF. The DNA for the CDR3 is TGCAGTGCTAGTTTGGGGACCGAGCAGTACTTC.